These 19 T cell receptor beta chains share one sample of origin, sequenced in a study of Graves' ophthalmopathy and Graves' hyperthyroidism. Using RNA transcripts, the TCR beta CDR3 regions were amplified. First-round RT-PCR used HTBI primers; second-round multiplex PCR followed. TCRdb reprocessed the multiplex PCR reads via MiXCR and lists one record per CDR3 protein. This table has 350,000 to 400,000 distinct CDR3 sequences, approximately 16% appearing once. The sequenced sample was peripheral blood. All receptors come from a woman aged 18-29 years with Graves' ophthalmopathy.

V is TRBV19 and J is TRBJ2-7, with D perhaps matching TRBD2 (5 bases). Germline V gene lookup returns CDR1 LNHDA and CDR2 SQIVND (reference sequence). This CDR3 region has 15 residues. V gave up 6 bases and J gave up 1 base, with 16 bases separating them. The DNA for the CDR3 is TGTGCCAGTAGACGGGCGGACTTCTCTTCCTACGAGCAGTACTTC. This sequence encodes CASRRADFSSYEQYF.

The chain uses TRBV11-2 and TRBJ2-2; the D gene could be TRBD1 or TRBD2 (6 bases each). Trimming removed 4 bases from V and 1 base from J, with 10 bases in between. Germline assignment: CDR1 SGHAT and CDR2 FQNNGV. The CDR3 is 15 residues long. The CDR3 DNA is TGTGCCAGCAGCTATAGGGGGGTGAACACCGGGGAGCTGTTTTTT. As protein: CASSYRGVNTGELFF.

This clonotype was recorded at least ten times. Just one base apart from a much larger clone, this may be a read error. The rearrangement uses TRBV2 and TRBJ2-7; perhaps TRBD1 as D (5 bases). Germline CDR1 is SNHLY and CDR2 is FYNNEI. Trimming removed 6 bases at V and 4 bases at J, with 10 bases between. The CDR3 runs 12 residues. CDR3 sequence: CASRETAYEQYF. CDR3 nucleotides: TGTGCCAGCAGAGAGACAGCTTACGAGCAGTACTTC. Combining the CDR3 with reference TRBV2 and TRBJ2-7 gives the whole variable domain EPEVTQTPSHQVTQMGQEVILRCVPISNHLYFYWYRQILGQKVEFLVSFYNNEISEKSEIFDDQFSVERPDGSNFTLKIRSTKLEDSAMYFCASRETAYEQYFGPGTRLTVT.

The sample holds many counts of this clonotype. The chain links TRBV30 to TRBJ2-2, with D tentatively TRBD1 (5 bases). The CDR3 spans 13 residues. Trimming removed 0 bases from V and 6 bases from J, with 8 bases in between. Germline V lookup: CDR1 GTSNPN, CDR2 SVGIG (reference sequence). In DNA form, the CDR3 reads TGTGCCTGGAGTGTAAGGGGCCCCGGGGAGCTGTTTTTT. Residues: CAWSVRGPGELFF.

This clonotype was seen at least ten times. The V and J genes are TRBV4-2 and TRBJ1-1; 10 bases map to TRBD1. The V and J ends lost 3 bases and 4 bases, in that order; junction bases with no gene match: 5. Looked up from germline, CDR1 is LGHNA and CDR2 is YNFKEQ. This CDR3 has 15 amino acids. The CDR3 region has the DNA TGTGCCAGCAGCCAGGCGGGACAGGGGACCACTGAAGCTTTCTTT. It specifies CASSQAGQGTTEAFF.

This clonotype was observed at least ten times. The rearrangement links TRBV5-1 to TRBJ2-7; D is undetermined. The CDR3 is 13 amino acids. Deletions cut 2 bases from V and 2 bases from J, with 8 bases between. Germline CDR1 SGHRS, CDR2 YFSETQ. Written as DNA, the CDR3 is TGCGCCAGCAGCTTAACTCCTACCTACGAGCAGTACTTC. This gives the protein CASSLTPTYEQYF.

This clonotype was seen ten or more times. This chain links TRBV9 with TRBJ1-1; TRBD1 agrees at 9 bases. The CDR3 runs to 14 residues. V shed 6 bases, J shed 4 bases, and the junction held 7 bases outside the gene matches. In germline, CDR1 is SGDLS, CDR2 YYNGEE. As DNA, the CDR3 is TGTGCCAGCAAGGGACAGGGATCTAGCACTGAAGCTTTCTTT. Encoded protein: CASKGQGSSTEAFF. Filled out from reference TRBV9 and TRBJ1-1, the complete variable domain reads DSGVTQTPKHLITATGQRVTLRCSPRSGDLSVYWYQQSLDQGLQFLIQYYNGEERAKGNILERFSAQQFPDLHSELNLSSLELGDSALYFCASKGQGSSTEAFFGQGTRLTVV.

This clonotype was seen ten or more times. This chain links TRBV7-2 with TRBJ1-6, with 8 bases lining up with TRBD1. Looked up from germline, CDR1 is SGHTA and CDR2 is FQGNSA. The CDR3 contains 16 residues. The junction had 8 bases not matched to a gene; V was cut back by 5 bases and J by 5 bases. CDR3 loop: CASSTRTGYDNSPLHF. CDR3 nucleotide sequence: TGTGCCAGCAGCACCCGGACAGGGTACGATAATTCACCCCTCCACTTT.

This clonotype was seen at least ten times. The chain uses TRBV7-3 and TRBJ1-6; 9 bases are a match to TRBD1. The CDR3 runs 17 residues. After removal of 2 bases from V and 14 bases from J, the junction contained 16 bases not matched to a gene. Germline assignment: CDR1 SGHTA and CDR2 FQGTGA. The CDR3 loop reads CASSLGGSGTGRRTLHF. The CDR3 DNA reads TGTGCCAGCAGCTTAGGTGGCTCCGGGACAGGGCGTCGCACCCTCCACTTT.

This clonotype has at least ten counts. V and J are TRBV6-2 or TRBV6-3 and TRBJ2-7; D is undetermined. V was pared by 2 bases and J by 6 bases, with 5 bases between. From germline, CDR1 is MNHEY and CDR2 SVGEGT. The CDR3 totals 11 residues. In nucleotides, the CDR3 is TGTGCCAGCAGTTACCCGTCCGAGCAGTACTTC. It codes for CASSYPSEQYF.

This chain uses TRBV28 with TRBJ2-2; D remains unclear. The CDR3 length is 13 residues. Looked up from germline, CDR1 is MDHEN and CDR2 is SYDVKM. V was clipped by 7 bases and J by 3 bases, with 9 bases between them. For the CDR3, the DNA is TGTGCCAGCACAAGCTTTTACACCGGGGAGCTGTTTTTT. Residues: CASTSFYTGELFF.

This clonotype was picked up many times. The V gene is TRBV12-3 or TRBV12-4, the J gene TRBJ2-7, with D possibly matching TRBD1 (6 bases). The V end lost 5 bases, the J end lost 4 bases, and 9 bases lay between the germline ends. This CDR3 comprises 12 residues. In DNA form, the CDR3 reads TGTGCCAGCAGTCAAACAGGGTACGAGCAGTACTTC. Residues: CASSQTGYEQYF.

The V and J genes are TRBV11-2 and TRBJ1-1; weak D call: TRBD1 (5 bases). Looked up from germline, CDR1 is SGHAT and CDR2 is FQNNGV. This CDR3 spans 16 amino acids. The V end lost 4 bases, the J end lost 4 bases, and 19 bases lay between the germline ends. As DNA, the CDR3 is TGTGCCAGCAGCTCCGCGAAGGTCCCCGGGGGCACTGAAGCTTTCTTT. It specifies CASSSAKVPGGTEAFF.

This clonotype was seen repeatedly, ten times or more. The genes are TRBV9 and TRBJ1-6, with D unclear. Trimming cost V 6 bases and J 7 bases, with 11 bases left between them. This CDR3 region has 13 residues. CDR1 is SGDLS, CDR2 YYNGEE, per germline. The CDR3 DNA reads TGTGCCAGCACCCGGAGCTTGAATTCACCCCTCCACTTT. Translated: CASTRSLNSPLHF.

There are many counts of this clonotype. The V gene is TRBV20-1, the J gene TRBJ2-5, with 9 bases matching TRBD2. The V gene end was trimmed by 3 bases and the J gene end by 1 base; junction bases not matched to a gene: 0. The CDR3 length is 13 residues. The V gene's germline CDR1 is DFQATT and CDR2 SNEGSKA (reference sequence). CDR3 sequence (DNA): TGCAGTGCTAGGGGACTAGCCCAAGAGACCCAGTACTTC. It translates to CSARGLAQETQYF.

There are many counts of this clonotype. The chain is built from TRBV4-3 and TRBJ2-7; tentatively, D is TRBD1 (5 bases). Germline CDR1 reads LGHNA; CDR2 reads YSLEER. The CDR3 is 15 residues long. Between the trimmed V and J ends, which lost 4 bases and 2 bases, there was a span of 15 bases. Here the CDR3 DNA reads TGCGCCAGCAGCCTTTCAGGGCCCGGGCCCTACGAGCAGTACTTC. Protein: CASSLSGPGPYEQYF.

This clonotype was seen many times. This sequence joins TRBV6-2 or TRBV6-3 and TRBJ1-6; TRBD1 might be the D (5 bases). The germline V gene encodes CDR1 MNHEY and CDR2 SVGEGT. CDR3 length: 17 amino acids. Trimming shortened V by 0 bases and J by 10 bases, and 19 bases separated the two germline ends. The CDR3 loop is CASSYSEGRTRASPLHF. The CDR3 coding sequence is TGTGCCAGCAGTTACTCGGAGGGAAGGACAAGGGCCTCACCCCTCCACTTT.

In nucleotides, the CDR3 is TGTGCCAGCAGGAGGACTAGCGTTAGAGAGACCCAGTACTTC. Translation gives CASRRTSVRETQYF. The V call is TRBV6-2 or TRBV6-3, the J call TRBJ2-5; TRBD2 agrees at 9 bases. Germline values: CDR1 MNHEY, CDR2 SVGEGT. The V and J ends lost 6 bases and 4 bases, in that order; junction bases with no gene match: 6. This CDR3 comprises 14 residues.

This clonotype was recorded at least ten times. The chain has TRBV29-1 and TRBJ2-5, with 13 bases aligning to TRBD2. V was pared by 4 bases and J by 3 bases, with 5 bases of the junction left unmatched. The CDR3 is made up of 15 amino acids. Germline assignment: CDR1 SQVTM and CDR2 ANQGSEA. CDR3 residues: CSVGALAGGKETQYF. The DNA of the CDR3 is TGCAGCGTTGGGGCACTAGCGGGGGGGAAAGAGACCCAGTACTTC.